This paragraph covers one TCR beta chain sequence. Its matching antigen is unknown. This entry is derived from a study of cytomegalovirus exposure and HLA in healthy donors. Across the study: The study's early data release held about 85 million unique TCRs from HLA-typed donors.

Study-wide points: The study assumed roughly uniform donor sequencing depth for presence/absence analyses. Clonal expansion was found to be greater in HLA-associated TCR beta chains than in equally common others in a later analysis.

Primers included in the PCR were 60 Vbeta and 13 Jbeta primers. The table came from immunoSEQ multiplex PCR; TCRdb's copy has only in-frame clones and leaves some out. Counted here are 170,000 or so clones, just under 80% occurring once; the ten biggest clones make up over 10%. CDR3 length: 16 residues. Germline CDR1 is MNHEY and CDR2 is SVGAGI. The ends lost 0 bases at V and 7 bases at J; junction bases unmatched: 9. The sequence derives from a woman in her forties or fifties in good health and CMV-seropositive. Sequencing was done on a sample of PBMCs. The chain uses TRBV6-5 and TRBJ2-1; TRBD2 aligns across 7 bases. The CDR3 sequence is CASSYSRMGGGNEQFF. The CDR3 nucleotides read TGTGCCAGCAGTTACTCGAGGATGGGGGGAGGGAATGAGCAGTTCTTC.